This record looks at one T cell receptor (beta chain) sequence and its context. Only a few counts were recorded for this clone. Its antigen is currently not known. No base quality information exists; no much larger clone differs at one position. The study tested focal radiation therapy combined with CTLA-4 blockade (ipilimumab) in patients with chemo-refractory metastatic non-small-cell lung cancer. The data are from a study of radiotherapy plus CTLA-4 blockade in lung cancer listed by TCRdb under 2018. For context, the study as a whole: Among enrolled patients, roughly 20% had an objective response and roughly 31% reached disease control. Summary of the overall study and its limitations: Increased serum interferon-beta after radiation, together with early dynamic changes in blood T cell clones, were reported to be the strongest predictors of response. After treatment with radiotherapy and ipilimumab, TCR clones that came from tumors expanded in the peripheral blood.

Inclusive of the bounding cysteine and phenylalanine, the CDR3 is 14 residues long. Only the CDR3 portion is preserved as DNA: 42 bases, with reading frame beginning at the first base. CDR1 and CDR2, looked up from the germline V gene, are SGHTA and FQGNSA. For this chain, trimming is 8 bases at the V end and 1 base at the J end, and the number of junction bases without a gene match is 7. Libraries were constructed by the immunoSEQ multiplex PCR assay. Here the immuneACCESS table is served through TCRdb, limited to in-frame sequences with V and J called. Missing clones are a known gap in these copies; in checked studies unresolved V genes cover under half, and the rest lacks a known reason. In this sample the table shows about 40,000 clones, under 80% of which occur a single time. The top ten constitute 8.5% to 10% of the sample.

The chain employs TRBV7-2 and TRBJ1-1, and TRBD1 matches 7 of the central bases. Sequenced material: peripheral blood, taken from a patient treated with radiotherapy plus ipilimumab. This clonotype was obtained from a human donor with non-small cell lung cancer who had stable disease on radiotherapy plus ipilimumab. The CDR3 sequence is CASGYRGQNTEAFF. The nucleotides are TGTGCCAGCGGCTACAGGGGACAGAACACTGAAGCTTTCTTT. This CDR3, with the reference TRBV7-2 and TRBJ1-1 proteins standing in past its ends, gives the full variable domain GAGVSQSPSNKVTEKGKDVELRCDPISGHTALYWYRQSLGQGLEFLIYFQGNSAPDKSGLPSDRFSAERTGGSVSTLTIQRTQQEDSAVYLCASGYRGQNTEAFFGQGTRLTVV.